This T cell receptor beta chain was captured in a study of blood T cell repertoires in COVID-19 (dated by TCRdb to 2018 to 2021). Background for the entire study: Samples covering the acute and convalescent phases of COVID-19 were provided by collaborators in the United States, Italy and Spain. The material from the prospective study consisted of cDNA or gDNA derived from T cells, B-cell-depleted T cells, or PBMCs. Nearly every sample came with metadata listing a de-identified subject ID, COVID-19 status, age in years and sex. Deeply sampled blood TCRbeta repertoires from subjects exposed to, actively infected with, or recovered from COVID-19 were included in the dataset. The repertoires were made available in a free public database intended to serve as a resource for research on the immune response to SARS-CoV-2. Where HLA class I and class II types were available, the types were taken from metadata supplied by the sample provider, not from assay-based typing. The samples were drawn from the first 160 participants of the ongoing ImmuneRACE study and from 950 to 1,500 subjects provided by 6 global collaborators.

TCRbeta CDR3 regions were amplified from genomic DNA using the immunoSEQ Assay, a bias-controlled multiplex PCR. In the paper's pipeline: The number of nucleated cells in each sample was estimated from the amplification of reference gene primers within the assay. To quantify the absolute abundance of each unique TCRbeta CDR3 rearrangement, sequence reads were collapsed and filtered. For each sample, productive Simpson clonality was calculated by taking the square root of Simpson's diversity index across productive rearrangements. What TCRdb holds here is the immuneACCESS table cut down to in-frame rearrangements. Part of the clones is not present; checked against another copy, under half of the missing clones reflect an unresolved V gene, and the others are unexplained. V and J calls and clone size are copied from that table; D and trimming were computed from the DNA. This sample has about 300,000 clones in its table, and 87% of those were observed once. The ten most abundant clones make up approximately 5% of the sample.

In the prospective study, participants were roughly 18 to 90 years old, resided in 20 to 30 geographic areas of the United States, and were enrolled through a virtual design. To assign participants to cohorts, the prospective study relied on clinical history that participants themselves reported in a screening survey and a study questionnaire. Recovered participants in ImmuneRACE Cohort 3 were defined by two consecutive negative NP/OP PCR tests, clearance by a healthcare professional, or resolution of symptoms. Mobile phlebotomists in the prospective study collected whole blood, serum and a nasopharyngeal or oropharyngeal swab from every participant. Additional blood draws and questionnaires over an approximately two-month period could optionally be provided by prospective study participants. Prospective study blood samples were shipped either frozen or at room temperature before DNA extraction.

Turning to this clone: Its antigen remains unidentified. No base quality values were provided; no much bigger clone lies one nucleotide off.

Overall study outcomes, separate from this receptor: Clinical and demographic metadata were provided uncurated, with the amount varying by source and participant.

CDR1 and CDR2 were assigned from the germline V gene (reference sequence) as SGHNT and YYREEE. Measured from the cysteine to the phenylalanine, the CDR3 is 15 residues long. Only the CDR3 part of the read is kept: 45 bases, read in frame from the first base. After removal of 4 bases from V and 0 bases from J, the junction retains 6 bases not matched to a gene. Specimen: PBMCs or T cells enriched from blood (not recorded which). This TCR derives from a woman aged 25-40 years who had recovered from COVID-19. The chain couples TRBV5-4 to TRBJ1-1, and 7 junctional nucleotides match TRBD1. This receptor carries the CDR3 CASSPTGIMNTEAFF. The nucleotide sequence is given as TGTGCCAGCAGCCCGACAGGGATTATGAACACTGAAGCTTTCTTT.